What follows are 7 T cell receptor beta chains derived from one specimen sequenced in a study of Graves' ophthalmopathy and Graves' hyperthyroidism. Amplification of the TCR beta CDR3 regions used RNA transcripts (as template). Investigators did first-round RT-PCR with HTBI primers, then second-round multiplex PCR. TCRdb reanalysed the multiplex PCR reads using MiXCR and keeps one entry per CDR3 protein. There are around 1.1 million distinct CDR3 sequences in the sample; about 38% occur only once, and over 8.5% lies in the top ten. Specimen: peripheral blood or thyroid tissue (not recorded which). These receptors all come from an adult man with Graves' hyperthyroidism.

This clonotype was counted many times. This may come from a read error, since a much larger clone is one base off. This sequence joins TRBV20-1 and TRBJ1-5; 7 nucleotides match TRBD1. The germline V gene has CDR1 DFQATT and CDR2 SNEGSKA (reference sequence). Trimming removed 5 bases from V and 4 bases from J; junction bases left unmatched: 2. The CDR3 covers 12 residues. CDR3 residues: CSAWDRNQPQHF. The CDR3, as DNA: TGCAGTGCTTGGGACAGAAATCAGCCCCAGCATTTT.

This clonotype was counted at least ten times. The rearrangement joins TRBV4-3 to TRBJ2-7; D remains ambiguous. Trimming shortened V by 1 base and J by 5 bases, and 12 bases separated the two germline ends. This CDR3 contains 14 residues. The V gene's germline CDR1 is LGHNA and CDR2 YSLEER. CDR3 DNA: TGCGCCAGCAGCCAAGGAGTTGTTGACAACGAGCAGTACTTC. Translating gives CASSQGVVDNEQYF.

This clonotype occurred many times. This chain joins TRBV5-1 and TRBJ2-5; 12 nucleotides agree with TRBD2. In germline, CDR1 is SGHRS, CDR2 YFSETQ. With 1 base clipped from V and 5 bases from J, the junction kept 3 bases outside the gene matches. The CDR3 covers 15 residues. The CDR3, as DNA: TGCGCCAGCAGCTTGTCACTAGCGGGAGGCGAGACCCAGTACTTC. This translates into CASSLSLAGGETQYF.

The chain couples TRBV14 to TRBJ2-7; D is unclear. The germline V gene encodes CDR1 SGHDN and CDR2 FVKESK. Trimming shortened V by 6 bases and J by 0 bases, and 12 bases separated the two germline ends. This CDR3 region has 14 residues. CDR3 loop: CASRHSASSYEQYF. The CDR3 bases are TGTGCCAGCAGACACAGCGCGAGCTCCTACGAGCAGTACTTC.

This clonotype was recorded at least ten times. DNA of the CDR3: TGTGCCAGCAGTTTCAGTGTATTTGATGGCTACACCTTC. Protein sequence: CASSFSVFDGYTF. The genes are TRBV12-3 or TRBV12-4 and TRBJ1-2; D is uncertain. The CDR3 length is 13 residues. The V gene lost 3 bases and the J gene lost 6 bases, with 11 bases spanning the gap.

This clonotype was recorded a few times. The genes are TRBV12-3 or TRBV12-4 and TRBJ2-7, with D maybe TRBD1 (6 bases). V was shortened by 6 bases and J by 0 bases, with 12 bases between the two germline ends. This CDR3 has 14 residues. This chain's CDR3 is CASRTGNSSYEQYF. The DNA for the CDR3 is TGTGCCAGCAGAACAGGGAATAGCTCCTACGAGCAGTACTTC.

This clonotype was detected a few times. The chain employs TRBV14 and TRBJ1-2; TRBD1 is a possible D gene (6 bases). The CDR3 is made up of 16 amino acids. V was clipped by 1 base and J by 5 bases, with 17 bases between them. CDR1 is SGHDN and CDR2 is FVKESK in the germline V gene. The CDR3 DNA reads as TGTGCCAGCAGCCAAGGCAGGGGCCCCCCGGGATATGGCTACACCTTC. This translates into CASSQGRGPPGYGYTF.